This T cell receptor (beta chain) was found in a study of T cell changes during pregnancy in multiple sclerosis. Sequencing was performed with immunoSEQ multiplex PCR; in TCRdb, only in-frame clones are kept and a portion is missing. The data hold tens of thousands of clones, with approximately 90% observed a single time. The CDR3 is 15 residues long. The germline V gene has CDR1 MNHEY and CDR2 SVGAGI. Between the trimmed V and J ends, which lost 0 bases and 14 bases, there was a span of 17 bases. This clonotype originated in a female donor in good health, enrolled as a control in a pregnancy study. The material was CD4+ T cells from peripheral blood mononuclear cells, obtained in the third trimester of pregnancy. The rearrangement links TRBV6-5 to TRBJ1-6; D is possibly TRBD1 (5 bases). Here the CDR3 reads CASSYSGRPGGALHF. The CDR3 coding sequence is TGTGCCAGCAGTTACTCCGGACGGCCGGGGGGGGCCCTCCACTTT.